This is a list of T cell receptor beta chains from one sample in a study of shared clonotypes between healthy human individuals. Measured with immunoSEQ multiplex PCR; TCRdb has only the in-frame clones, and not every one. The data hold fewer than 700,000 clones, with roughly four fifths observed a single time. The sample taken for sequencing was PBMCs. These TCRs come from a woman aged 35 to 49 in good health. Some clones in this sample may be carry-over from other donors' samples. Each CDR3 is given with its conserved first and last residue. A D gene is named only where the DNA matches it firmly. Expanded clones are given a class, and other clones once, few, many or no size at all.

j_call d_call v_call clone_size cdr3_aa cdr3_nt
TRBJ2-7 TRBD2 TRBV7-2 few CASSLVSSGSYEQYF TGTGCCAGCAGCTTAGTATCTAGCGGGAGTTACGAGCAGTACTTC
TRBJ1-1 TRBD1 TRBV28 . CASIPKGAGGIWVNTEAFF TGTGCCAGCATCCCCAAGGGGGCAGGCGGGATTTGGGTGAACACTGAAGCTTTCTTT
TRBJ2-2 . TRBV19 . CASSIEGASAGELFF TGTGCCAGTAGTATAGAGGGGGCGTCGGCCGGGGAGCTGTTTTTT
TRBJ2-5 TRBD2 TRBV30 few CAWSATTLAGGGTQYF TGTGCCTGGAGTGCAACCACACTAGCGGGAGGAGGGACCCAGTACTTC
TRBJ2-2 TRBD2 TRBV28 once CASTWGGSSNTGELFF TGTGCCAGCACCTGGGGAGGGTCCTCGAACACCGGGGAGCTGTTTTTT
TRBJ1-2 . TRBV5-5 . CASSSRRGVVDYGYTF TGTGCCAGCAGCTCGCGACGTGGCGTCGTCGACTATGGCTACACCTTC
TRBJ1-3 . TRBV30 . CAWRGIPDSGNTIYF TGTGCCTGGAGGGGTATTCCGGACTCTGGAAACACCATATATTTT
TRBJ2-2 . TRBV18 . CASSPRGRNAGELFF TGTGCCAGCTCACCGAGAGGGCGGAACGCCGGGGAGCTGTTTTTT
TRBJ1-1 TRBD1 TRBV27 . CASSATGQAPWTEAFF TGTGCCAGCAGCGCCACCGGACAGGCCCCGTGGACTGAAGCTTTCTTT
TRBJ2-7 TRBD2 TRBV4-1 . CASSRGLAGGRGSEQYF TGCGCCAGCAGCAGGGGACTAGCGGGAGGGCGGGGTAGCGAGCAGTACTTC
TRBJ1-1 TRBD1 TRBV10-3 many CATRLDRANTEAFF TGTGCCACCCGCTTAGACAGGGCGAACACTGAAGCTTTCTTT
TRBJ2-2 . TRBV19 . CASTKRTSNTGELFF TGTGCCAGTACCAAAAGGACTTCTAACACCGGGGAGCTGTTTTTT
TRBJ1-3 . TRBV13 . CASQITGTLSGNTIYF TGTGCCAGCCAAATTACCGGGACACTCTCTGGAAACACCATATATTTT
TRBJ1-2 . TRBV19 few CASSMTRVDGYTF TGTGCCAGTAGTATGACCCGGGTCGATGGCTACACCTTC